Detailed here is one TCR beta chain. Its antigen is not identified. The sample originates from a study of post-analysis software for immune sequencing data. The CDR3 is 13 residues long. Trimming cost V 5 bases and J 4 bases; bases outside gene matches: 7. Per germline, CDR1 SQVTM and CDR2 ANQGSEA. Study-wide results and limits: Roughly five TRBV segments were significantly more frequent in patients than in controls. TRBV5-6, TRBV5-1 and TRBV20-1 were among these segments. A significant reduction in normalized Chao1 diversity was observed in multiple sclerosis patients versus controls.

TCR beta cDNA libraries had unique molecular identifiers. TCRdb used MiXCR to reprocess the PCR reads, holding one entry per CDR3 protein. The sample records roughly 400,000 distinct CDR3 sequences, 35% to 45% being singletons. Sequencing was performed on blood. This TCR derives from a girl aged 2 to 9 with multiple sclerosis. The chain has TRBV29-1 and TRBJ2-7; 8 bases agree with TRBD1. CDR3 DNA: TGCAGCGTTCGAGGGGACAGGTCTTACGAGCAGTACTTC. Its protein is CSVRGDRSYEQYF.